The 2 T cell receptor beta chains presented below share a single source sample, sequenced in a study of blood T cells in healthy people across ages. Through a sample-barcoded 5' primer and a J-beta primer mix, a second PCR was run for roughly 7 to 11 cycles. TCRdb passed the 5' RACE reads through MiXCR, listing each CDR3 protein once. The data show about 1.4 million distinct CDR3 sequences, with approximately 59% seen just once and 5.5% to 8% held by the top ten. The sample comprised blood. Source of these receptors: a young man in good health.

The V call is TRBV20-1, the J call TRBJ2-6; D not certain. CDR3 size: 13 residues. From germline, CDR1 is DFQATT and CDR2 SNEGSKA (reference sequence). V was cut by 2 bases and J by 2 bases, with 4 bases left in between. CDR3 sequence (DNA): TGCAGTGCTAGACTCCCTGGGGCCAACGTCCTGACTTTC. Translated: CSARLPGANVLTF.

This clonotype was seen a handful of times. The gene calls are TRBV20-1 and TRBJ2-4; TRBD2 aligns across 8 bases. Trimming cost V 1 base and J 3 bases; bases outside gene matches: 5. The CDR3 length is 15 residues. The germline V gene encodes CDR1 DFQATT and CDR2 SNEGSKA (reference sequence). This chain's CDR3 is CSARVAGRDKNIQYF. The DNA of the CDR3 is TGCAGTGCTAGAGTAGCCGGGAGGGACAAAAACATTCAGTACTTC.